This TCR beta chain was profiled in a study of blood T cell repertoires in COVID-19. Study-level background: From the United States, Italy and Spain came samples of acute and convalescent COVID-19. Sample material is recorded as cDNA or gDNA derived from T cells, B-cell-depleted T cells, or PBMCs.

Source study methods: Amplified reference gene primers provided the basis for estimating nucleated cell counts. TCRdb's table, derived via immunoSEQ multiplex PCR, lists solely in-frame clones and lacks some. V and J calls and clone size are given by that table; D and trimming were obtained from the DNA. The sample includes approximately 270,000 clones, roughly four fifths of them seen just once. Patients of the Seattle cohort, enrolled during active infection, were followed longitudinally. Trimming removed 5 bases from V and 4 bases from J, with 9 bases in between. CDR1 is SGHTA, CDR2 FQGNSA, per germline. The CDR3 totals 13 residues.

This receptor was taken from a person between 70 and 80 years old with COVID-19, enrolled during active disease. Sequencing used peripheral blood. The chain employs TRBV7-2 and TRBJ1-5; D is perhaps TRBD1 (6 bases). Here the CDR3 reads CASSGQTNQPQHF. CDR3 in DNA: TGTGCCAGCAGCGGACAGACTAATCAGCCCCAGCATTTT.